This record covers a single T cell receptor (beta chain). The germline V gene has CDR1 MNHEY and CDR2 SMNVEV (reference sequence). Unmatched junction bases numbered 3, after V lost 4 bases and J lost 9 bases. This CDR3 spans 14 amino acids. The repertoire was sequenced with immunoSEQ multiplex PCR; TCRdb's copy has only in-frame clones and lacks some. The sample records tens of thousands of clones, approximately 94% being singletons. This sample stems from a study of cytomegalovirus exposure and HLA in healthy donors. The chain couples TRBV27 to TRBJ2-1; 13 bases agree with TRBD2. This sequence originates from a man in his late teens or twenties in good health and CMV-seropositive. The sequencing sample was made of PBMCs. The CDR3 loop is CASSSGLAGAEQFF. CDR3 nucleotide sequence: TGTGCCAGCAGTTCAGGACTAGCGGGAGCTGAGCAGTTCTTC.